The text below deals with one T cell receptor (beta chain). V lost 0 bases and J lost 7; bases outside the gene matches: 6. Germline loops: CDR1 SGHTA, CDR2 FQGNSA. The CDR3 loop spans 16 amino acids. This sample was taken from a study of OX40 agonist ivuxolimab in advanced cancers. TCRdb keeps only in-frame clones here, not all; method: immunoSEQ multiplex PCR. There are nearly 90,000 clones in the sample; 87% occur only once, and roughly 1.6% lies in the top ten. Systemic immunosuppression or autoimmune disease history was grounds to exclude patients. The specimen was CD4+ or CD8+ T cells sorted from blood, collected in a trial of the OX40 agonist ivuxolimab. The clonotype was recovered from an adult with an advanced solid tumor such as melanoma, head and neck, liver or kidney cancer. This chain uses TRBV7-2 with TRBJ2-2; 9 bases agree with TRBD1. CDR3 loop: CASSLALGQGSGELFF. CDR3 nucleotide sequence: TGTGCCAGCAGCTTAGCTCTGGGACAGGGAAGCGGGGAGCTGTTTTTT.